The subject of this entry is one T cell receptor (beta chain). Its antigen is still unknown. The sample originates from a study of cytomegalovirus exposure and HLA in healthy donors. General observations from the study: The study designated fewer than 200 TCR beta chains cytomegalovirus-associated.

Primers for the PCR totalled 60 Vbeta and 13 Jbeta. Here immunoSEQ multiplex PCR was the method, and the copy in TCRdb shows in-frame clones only, minus some. The sample holds 100,000 to 120,000 clones, around 76% seen once. Sequencing was done on a sample of PBMCs. The clonotype originates from a man aged 25-45 years in good health and CMV-seropositive.

The CDR3 region has the DNA TGTGCCAGTCGCGGGCAGTCCGACTACGAGCAGTACTTC. Protein product: CASRGQSDYEQYF. The V call is TRBV27, the J call TRBJ2-7; possibly TRBD2 for D (5 bases). Germline-derived CDR1 and CDR2 are MNHEY and SMNVEV (reference sequence). The V gene lost 9 bases and the J gene lost 3 bases, with 15 bases spanning the gap. This CDR3 spans 13 amino acids.